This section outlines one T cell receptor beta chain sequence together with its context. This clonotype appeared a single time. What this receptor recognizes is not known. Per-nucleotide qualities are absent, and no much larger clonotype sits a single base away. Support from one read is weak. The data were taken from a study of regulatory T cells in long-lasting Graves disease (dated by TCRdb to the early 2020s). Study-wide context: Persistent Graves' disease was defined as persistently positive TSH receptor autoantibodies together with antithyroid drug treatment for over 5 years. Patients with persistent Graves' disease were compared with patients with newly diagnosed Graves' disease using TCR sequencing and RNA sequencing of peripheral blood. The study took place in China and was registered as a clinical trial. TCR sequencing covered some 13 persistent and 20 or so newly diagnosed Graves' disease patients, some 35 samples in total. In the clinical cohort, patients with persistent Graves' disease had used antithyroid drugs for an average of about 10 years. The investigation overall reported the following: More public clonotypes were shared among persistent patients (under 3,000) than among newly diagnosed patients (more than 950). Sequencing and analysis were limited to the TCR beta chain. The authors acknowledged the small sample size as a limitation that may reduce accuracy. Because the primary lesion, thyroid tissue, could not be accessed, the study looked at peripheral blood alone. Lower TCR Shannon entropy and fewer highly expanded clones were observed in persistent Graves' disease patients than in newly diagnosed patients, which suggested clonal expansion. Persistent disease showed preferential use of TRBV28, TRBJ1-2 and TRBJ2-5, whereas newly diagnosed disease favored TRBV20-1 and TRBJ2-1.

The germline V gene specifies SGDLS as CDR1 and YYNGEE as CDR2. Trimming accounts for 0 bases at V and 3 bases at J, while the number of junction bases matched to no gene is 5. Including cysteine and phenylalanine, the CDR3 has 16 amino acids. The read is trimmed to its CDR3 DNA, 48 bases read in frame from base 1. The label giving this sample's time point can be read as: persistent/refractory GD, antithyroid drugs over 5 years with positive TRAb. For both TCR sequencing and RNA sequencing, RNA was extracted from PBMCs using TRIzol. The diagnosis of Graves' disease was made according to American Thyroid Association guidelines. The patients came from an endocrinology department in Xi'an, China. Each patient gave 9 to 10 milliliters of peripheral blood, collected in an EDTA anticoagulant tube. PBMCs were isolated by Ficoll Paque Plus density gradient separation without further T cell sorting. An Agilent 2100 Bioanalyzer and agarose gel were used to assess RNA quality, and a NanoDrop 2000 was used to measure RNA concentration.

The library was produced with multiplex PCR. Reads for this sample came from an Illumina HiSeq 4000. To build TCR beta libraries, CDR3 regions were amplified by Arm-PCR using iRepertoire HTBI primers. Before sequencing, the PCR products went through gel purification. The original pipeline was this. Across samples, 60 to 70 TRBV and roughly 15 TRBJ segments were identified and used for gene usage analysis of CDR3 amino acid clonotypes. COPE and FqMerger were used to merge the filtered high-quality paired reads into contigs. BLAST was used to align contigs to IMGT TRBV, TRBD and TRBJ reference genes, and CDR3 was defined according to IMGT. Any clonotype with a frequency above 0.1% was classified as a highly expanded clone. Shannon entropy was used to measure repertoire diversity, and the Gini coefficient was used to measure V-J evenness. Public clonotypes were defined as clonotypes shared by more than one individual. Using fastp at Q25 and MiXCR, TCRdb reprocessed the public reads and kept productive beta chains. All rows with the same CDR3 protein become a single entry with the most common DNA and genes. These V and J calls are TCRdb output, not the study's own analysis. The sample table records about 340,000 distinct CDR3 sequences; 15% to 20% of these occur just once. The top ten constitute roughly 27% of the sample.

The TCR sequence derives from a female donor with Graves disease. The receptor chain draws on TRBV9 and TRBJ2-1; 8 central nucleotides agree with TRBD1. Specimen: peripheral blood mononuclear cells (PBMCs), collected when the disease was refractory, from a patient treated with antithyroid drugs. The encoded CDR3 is CASSVADRGDYNEQFF. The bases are TGTGCCAGCAGCGTAGCCGACAGGGGAGACTACAATGAGCAGTTCTTC. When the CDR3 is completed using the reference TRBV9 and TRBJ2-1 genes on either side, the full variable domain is DSGVTQTPKHLITATGQRVTLRCSPRSGDLSVYWYQQSLDQGLQFLIQYYNGEERAKGNILERFSAQQFPDLHSELNLSSLELGDSALYFCASSVADRGDYNEQFFGPGTRLTVL.